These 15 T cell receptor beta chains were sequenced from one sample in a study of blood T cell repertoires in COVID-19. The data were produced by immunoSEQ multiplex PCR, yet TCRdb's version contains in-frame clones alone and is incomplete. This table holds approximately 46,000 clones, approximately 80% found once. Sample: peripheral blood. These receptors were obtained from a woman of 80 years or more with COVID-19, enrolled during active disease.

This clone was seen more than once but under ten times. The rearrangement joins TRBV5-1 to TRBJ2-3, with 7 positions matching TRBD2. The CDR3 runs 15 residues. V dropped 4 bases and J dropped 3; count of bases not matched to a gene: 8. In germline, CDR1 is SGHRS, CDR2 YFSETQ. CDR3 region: CASSRGLVGTDTQYF. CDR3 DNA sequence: TGCGCCAGCAGCCGAGGACTAGTGGGTACAGATACGCAGTATTTT.

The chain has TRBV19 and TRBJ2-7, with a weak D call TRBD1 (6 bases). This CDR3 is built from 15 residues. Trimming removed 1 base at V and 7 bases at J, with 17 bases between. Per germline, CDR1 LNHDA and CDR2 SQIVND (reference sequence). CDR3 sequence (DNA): TGTGCCAGTAGTATAGGTGGGGGCCCAACGGAAGAGCAGTACTTC. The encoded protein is CASSIGGGPTEEQYF.

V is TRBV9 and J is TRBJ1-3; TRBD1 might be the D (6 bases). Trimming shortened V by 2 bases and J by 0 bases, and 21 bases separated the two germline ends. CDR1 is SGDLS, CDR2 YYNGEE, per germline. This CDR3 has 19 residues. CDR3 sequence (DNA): TGTGCCAGCAGCGTCGACAGCAGTCCTCCCAGGGGCTCTGGAAACACCATATATTTT. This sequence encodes CASSVDSSPPRGSGNTIYF.

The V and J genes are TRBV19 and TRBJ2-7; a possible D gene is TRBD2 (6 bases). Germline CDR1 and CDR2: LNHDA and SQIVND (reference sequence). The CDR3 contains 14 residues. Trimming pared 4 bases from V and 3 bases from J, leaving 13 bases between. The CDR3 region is CASSSLGGSYEQYF. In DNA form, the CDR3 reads TGTGCCAGTAGTAGCCTCGGGGGAAGCTACGAGCAGTACTTC. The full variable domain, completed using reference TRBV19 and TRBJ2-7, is DGGITQSPKYLFRKEGQNVTLSCEQNLNHDAMYWYRQDPGQGLRLIYYSQIVNDFQKGDIAEGYSVSREKKESFPLTVTSAQKNPTAFYLCASSSLGGSYEQYFGPGTRLTVT.

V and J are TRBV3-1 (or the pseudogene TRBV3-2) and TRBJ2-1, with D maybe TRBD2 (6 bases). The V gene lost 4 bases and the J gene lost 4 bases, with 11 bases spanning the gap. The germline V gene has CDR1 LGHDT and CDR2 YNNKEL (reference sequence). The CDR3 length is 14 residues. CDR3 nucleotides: TGTGCCAGCAGCCCCATCGGGAGTTACAATGAGCAGTTCTTC. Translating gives CASSPIGSYNEQFF.

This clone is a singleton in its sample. The CDR3 sequence: CASSPGGSYNEQFF. CDR3 coding DNA: TGTGCCAGCAGCCCCGGGGGGTCGTACAATGAGCAGTTCTTC. The chain recombines TRBV6-5 with TRBJ2-1; 7 positions match TRBD2. CDR1 and CDR2 (germline): MNHEY, SVGAGI. The J segment lost 4 bases and the V segment lost 6 bases, leaving 6 bases of the junction unmatched. The CDR3 has 14 amino acids.

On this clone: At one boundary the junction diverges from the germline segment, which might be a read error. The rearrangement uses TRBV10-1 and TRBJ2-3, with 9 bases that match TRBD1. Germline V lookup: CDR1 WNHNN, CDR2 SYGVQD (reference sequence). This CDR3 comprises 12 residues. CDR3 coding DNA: TGCGCCAGCAACGAACCGGGACAGGGACTACATTTT. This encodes CASNEPGQGLHF.

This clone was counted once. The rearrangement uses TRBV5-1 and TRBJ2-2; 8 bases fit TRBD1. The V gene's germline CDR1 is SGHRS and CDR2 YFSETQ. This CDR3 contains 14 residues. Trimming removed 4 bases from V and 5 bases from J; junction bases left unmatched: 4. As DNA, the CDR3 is TGCGCCAGCAGCATCGACAGGGGTACCGGGGAGCTGTTTTTT. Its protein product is CASSIDRGTGELFF.

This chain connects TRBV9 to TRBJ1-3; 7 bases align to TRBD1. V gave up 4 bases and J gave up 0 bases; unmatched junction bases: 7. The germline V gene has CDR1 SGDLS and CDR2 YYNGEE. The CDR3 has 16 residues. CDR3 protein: CASSSWTGPSGNTIYF. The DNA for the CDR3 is TGTGCCAGCAGCTCTTGGACAGGACCCTCTGGAAACACCATATATTTT.

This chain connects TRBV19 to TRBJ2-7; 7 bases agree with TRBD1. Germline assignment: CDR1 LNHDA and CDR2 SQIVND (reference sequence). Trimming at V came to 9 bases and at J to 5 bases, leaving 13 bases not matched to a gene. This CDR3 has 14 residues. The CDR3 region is CASATGLKYDEQYF. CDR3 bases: TGTGCCAGCGCGACAGGGTTAAAATATGACGAGCAGTACTTC. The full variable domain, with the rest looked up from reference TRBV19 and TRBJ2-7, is DGGITQSPKYLFRKEGQNVTLSCEQNLNHDAMYWYRQDPGQGLRLIYYSQIVNDFQKGDIAEGYSVSREKKESFPLTVTSAQKNPTAFYLCASATGLKYDEQYFGPGTRLTVT.

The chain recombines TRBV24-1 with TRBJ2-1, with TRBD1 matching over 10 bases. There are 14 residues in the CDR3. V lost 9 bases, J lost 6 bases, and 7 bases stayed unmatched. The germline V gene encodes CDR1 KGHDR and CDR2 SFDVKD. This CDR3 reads CATLRDRGGNEQFF. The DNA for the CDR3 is TGTGCCACCCTCCGGGACAGGGGAGGCAATGAGCAGTTCTTC.

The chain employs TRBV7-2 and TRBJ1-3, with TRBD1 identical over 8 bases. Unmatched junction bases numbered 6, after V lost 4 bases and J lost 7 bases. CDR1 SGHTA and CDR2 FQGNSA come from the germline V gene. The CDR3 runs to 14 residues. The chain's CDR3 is CASSSRQGSNTIYF. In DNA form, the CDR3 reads TGTGCCAGCAGCTCCCGACAGGGGAGCAACACCATATATTTT.

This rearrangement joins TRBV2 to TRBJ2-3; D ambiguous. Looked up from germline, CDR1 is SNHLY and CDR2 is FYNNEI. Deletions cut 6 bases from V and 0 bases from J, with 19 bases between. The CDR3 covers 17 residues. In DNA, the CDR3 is TGTGCCAGCAGGCATGGCGGAACCTTACTTAGCACAGATACGCAGTATTTT. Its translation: CASRHGGTLLSTDTQYF.

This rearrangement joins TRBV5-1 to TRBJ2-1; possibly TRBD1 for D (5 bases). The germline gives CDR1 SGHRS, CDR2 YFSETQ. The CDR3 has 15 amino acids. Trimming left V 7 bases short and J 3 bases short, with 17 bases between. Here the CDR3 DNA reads TGCGCCAGCGGCCTTGGGGCAGGGTACTACAATGAGCAGTTCTTC. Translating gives CASGLGAGYYNEQFF.

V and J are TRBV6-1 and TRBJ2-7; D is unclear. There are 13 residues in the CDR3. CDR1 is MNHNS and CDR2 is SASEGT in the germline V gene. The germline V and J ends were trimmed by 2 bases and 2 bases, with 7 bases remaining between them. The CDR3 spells CASSEQVPYEQYF. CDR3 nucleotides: TGTGCCAGCAGTGAACAGGTTCCCTACGAGCAGTACTTC.